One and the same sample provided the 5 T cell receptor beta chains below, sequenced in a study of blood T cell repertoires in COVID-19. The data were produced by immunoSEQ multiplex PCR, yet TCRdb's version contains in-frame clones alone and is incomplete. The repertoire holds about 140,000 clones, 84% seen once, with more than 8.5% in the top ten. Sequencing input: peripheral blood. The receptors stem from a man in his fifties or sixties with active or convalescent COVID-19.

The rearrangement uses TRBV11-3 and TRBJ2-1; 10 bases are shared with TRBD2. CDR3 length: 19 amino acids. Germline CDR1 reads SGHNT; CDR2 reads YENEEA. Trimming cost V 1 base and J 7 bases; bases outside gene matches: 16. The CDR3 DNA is TGTGCCAGCAGCTTAGGATCCGGCTCTAGCGGGAGCACGAAGAATGAGCAGTTCTTC. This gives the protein CASSLGSGSSGSTKNEQFF.

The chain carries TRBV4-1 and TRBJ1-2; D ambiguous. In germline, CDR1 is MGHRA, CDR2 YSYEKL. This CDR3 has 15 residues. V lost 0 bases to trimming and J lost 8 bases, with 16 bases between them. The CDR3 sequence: CASSQEEDPWWGYTF. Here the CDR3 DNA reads TGCGCCAGCAGCCAAGAGGAGGACCCTTGGTGGGGCTACACCTTC.

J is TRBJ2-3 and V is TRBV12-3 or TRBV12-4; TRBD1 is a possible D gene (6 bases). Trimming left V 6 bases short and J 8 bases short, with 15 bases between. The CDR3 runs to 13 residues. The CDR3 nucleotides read TGTGCCAGCAGCCCGGACAGCCCCCGTACGCAGTATTTT. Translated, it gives CASSPDSPRTQYF.

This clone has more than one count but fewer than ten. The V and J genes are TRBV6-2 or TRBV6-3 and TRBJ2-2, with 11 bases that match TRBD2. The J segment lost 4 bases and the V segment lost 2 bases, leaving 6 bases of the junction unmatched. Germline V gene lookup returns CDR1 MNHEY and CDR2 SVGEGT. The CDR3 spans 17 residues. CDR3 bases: TGTGCCAGCAGTTACCCCATAGCGGGAGGGCGCACCGGGGAGCTGTTTTTT. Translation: CASSYPIAGGRTGELFF.

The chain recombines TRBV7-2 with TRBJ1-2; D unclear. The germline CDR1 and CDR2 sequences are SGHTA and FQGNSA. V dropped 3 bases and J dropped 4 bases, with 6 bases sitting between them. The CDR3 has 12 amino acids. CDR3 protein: CASSLRPYGYTF. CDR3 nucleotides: TGTGCCAGCAGCTTGCGGCCCTATGGCTACACCTTC.